The clone carrying this T cell receptor beta chain was seen a handful of times. Antigen: not known. Germline loops: CDR1 SGHVS, CDR2 FQNEAQ. The CDR3 spans 13 residues. Trimming at V came to 5 bases and at J to 8 bases, leaving 7 bases not matched to a gene. Some clones are missing from TCRdb's copy, which holds only in-frame ones; the method was immunoSEQ multiplex PCR. The table lists tens of thousands of clones, about 91% of them singletons. The data derive from a study of cytomegalovirus exposure and HLA in healthy donors. Overall study context: It was reported in a later analysis that the 90 to 150 validation repertoires used the same platform as the approximately 670 first-cohort repertoires.

Study findings and constraints: Subsequent analysis of the roughly 120 validation repertoires found a tendency for first-cohort TCR clusters to co-occur.

What was sequenced was PBMCs. The receptor was isolated from a woman aged 30 to 39 in good health and CMV-seronegative. The V call is TRBV7-8, the J call TRBJ1-2, with 8 bases matching TRBD1. CDR3 sequence reads: CASSAGQVAGYTF. Here the CDR3 DNA reads TGTGCCAGCAGCGCGGGACAGGTAGCCGGCTACACCTTC.